What follows are 13 T cell receptor beta chains derived from one specimen sequenced in a study of blood T cell repertoires in COVID-19. Assay used: immunoSEQ multiplex PCR; TCRdb lists only in-frame clones, some missing. The table records roughly 97,000 clones, 70% to 85% of them present only once. The sample taken for sequencing was peripheral blood. These receptors were collected from a man aged 70-80 years with acute or convalescent COVID-19.

The genes are TRBV5-4 and TRBJ2-6, with D unresolved. Trimming shortened V by 5 bases and J by 2 bases, and 11 bases separated the two germline ends. This CDR3 region has 15 residues. CDR1 SGHNT and CDR2 YYREEE come from the germline V gene (reference sequence). The CDR3, as DNA: TGTGCCAGCAGTGTCGGAGACCCTGGGGCCAACGTCCTGACTTTC. This translates into CASSVGDPGANVLTF. The whole variable domain, filled in from reference TRBV5-4 and TRBJ2-6, reads ETGVTQSPTHLIKTRGQQVTLRCSSQSGHNTVSWYQQALGQGPQFIFQYYREEENGRGNFPPRFSGLQFPNYSSELNVNALELDDSALYLCASSVGDPGANVLTFGAGSRLTVL.

The chain is built from TRBV28 and TRBJ1-2; the D is unclear. V was trimmed by 4 bases and J by 5 bases, leaving 5 bases between them. Germline-derived CDR1 and CDR2 are MDHEN and SYDVKM. The CDR3 runs 11 residues. CDR3 coding DNA: TGTGCCAGCAGTTCACAGTATGGCTACACCTTC. Its translation is CASSSQYGYTF.

V gene TRBV27 combines with J gene TRBJ2-7; TRBD2 matches at 8 bases. The CDR3 has 15 amino acids. J lost 4 bases, V lost 2 bases, and 7 bases had no gene match. Looked up from germline, CDR1 is MNHEY and CDR2 is SMNVEV (reference sequence). The CDR3 bases are TGTGCCAGCAGTTTACGGCGGGGGGAAGGGTACGAGCAGTACTTC. Its translation: CASSLRRGEGYEQYF.

The J gene is TRBJ2-2, the V gene TRBV24-1; a weak D match, TRBD2 (6 bases). This CDR3 has 17 amino acids. Germline CDR1 reads KGHDR; CDR2 reads SFDVKD. Deletions cut 3 bases from V and 6 bases from J, with 19 bases between. The CDR3 sequence: CATSDALTGTHSGELFF. The CDR3, as DNA: TGTGCCACCAGTGATGCCCTGACCGGGACTCATTCCGGGGAGCTGTTTTTT.

The chain employs TRBV7-8 and TRBJ1-5, with TRBD1 matching 8 bases. The CDR3 is 14 residues long. Trimming took 4 bases from V and 4 from J; bases not matched to a gene: 3. The germline V gene has CDR1 SGHVS and CDR2 FQNEAQ. The CDR3: CASSYGQGNQPQHF. The CDR3, as DNA: TGTGCCAGCAGCTATGGACAGGGAAATCAGCCCCAGCATTTT.

This chain uses TRBV12-3 or TRBV12-4 with TRBJ2-2; weak D call: TRBD2 (6 bases). Trimming pared 4 bases from V and 6 bases from J, leaving 9 bases between. This CDR3 region has 13 residues. Here the CDR3 reads CASSSGGSGELFF. The CDR3 coding sequence is TGTGCCAGCAGTTCAGGAGGGTCCGGGGAGCTGTTTTTT.

The chain recombines TRBV5-1 with TRBJ2-5, with TRBD2 identical over 9 bases. From germline, CDR1 is SGHRS and CDR2 YFSETQ. This CDR3 spans 16 amino acids. With 4 bases clipped from V and 5 bases from J, the junction kept 12 bases outside the gene matches. In DNA form, the CDR3 reads TGCGCCAGCAGCCTAGGGACTAGCCAGGGGTGGGAGACCCAGTACTTC. It is translated as CASSLGTSQGWETQYF.

The chain employs TRBV6-5 and TRBJ2-2; TRBD1 matches 7 bases. The trim removed 8 bases at V and 1 base at J, leaving 7 bases unmatched. Germline-derived CDR1 and CDR2 are MNHEY and SVGAGI. This CDR3 has 15 residues. DNA of the CDR3: TGTGCCAGCGAAACCGGGACAGTGAACACCGGGGAGCTGTTTTTT. Amino acids: CASETGTVNTGELFF.

This clone has a handful of counts. This CDR3 is CACPRQGRIQPQHF. CDR3 sequence (DNA): TGTGCCTGCCCGAGACAGGGGAGGATTCAGCCCCAGCATTTT. The chain has TRBV30 and TRBJ1-5; 8 bases line up with TRBD1. Germline V gene data show CDR1 as GTSNPN and CDR2 as SVGIG (reference sequence). The ends lost 6 bases at V and 6 bases at J; junction bases unmatched: 10. The CDR3 totals 14 residues.

The genes are TRBV20-1 and TRBJ1-4; D is perhaps TRBD1 (6 bases). Trimming removed 3 bases from V and 10 bases from J, with 15 bases in between. This CDR3 spans 13 amino acids. Germline V lookup: CDR1 DFQATT, CDR2 SNEGSKA (reference sequence). As DNA, the CDR3 is TGCAGTGCTAGTGGCGGGGGCTATCGAAAACTGTTTTTT. Translation: CSASGGGYRKLFF.

This sequence joins TRBV30 and TRBJ1-4; a possible D gene is TRBD1 (6 bases). Trimming removed 3 bases at V and 7 bases at J, with 15 bases between. The CDR3 runs to 14 residues. From germline, CDR1 is GTSNPN and CDR2 SVGIG (reference sequence). The CDR3 nucleotides read TGTGCCTGGAGCGACCACAGGGATTCTGAAAAACTGTTTTTT. This codes for CAWSDHRDSEKLFF.

V and J are TRBV28 and TRBJ1-1, with a weak D call TRBD1 (5 bases). The germline V gene has CDR1 MDHEN and CDR2 SYDVKM. CDR3 length equals 15 residues. V was trimmed by 3 bases and J by 7 bases, leaving 18 bases between them. Here the CDR3 reads CASSFDSILGGEAFF. CDR3 bases: TGTGCCAGCAGTTTTGACAGTATTTTGGGTGGTGAAGCTTTCTTT.

Only one count was recorded for this clone. The genes are TRBV9 and TRBJ2-1, with TRBD1 identical over 9 bases. This CDR3 region has 14 residues. Germline CDR1 reads SGDLS; CDR2 reads YYNGEE. The J segment lost 6 bases and the V segment lost 3 bases, leaving 4 bases of the junction unmatched. For the CDR3, the DNA is TGTGCCAGCAGCGCCCGACAGGGGGTCAATGAGCAGTTCTTC. This encodes CASSARQGVNEQFF. Filled out from reference TRBV9 and TRBJ2-1, the complete variable domain reads DSGVTQTPKHLITATGQRVTLRCSPRSGDLSVYWYQQSLDQGLQFLIQYYNGEERAKGNILERFSAQQFPDLHSELNLSSLELGDSALYFCASSARQGVNEQFFGPGTRLTVL.